This T cell receptor (beta chain) was sequenced in a study of a mutant IDH1 vaccine in newly diagnosed glioma. In regard to this clone: What it binds is not known.

Time point denoted: week 11, during vaccination. Vaccine doses each comprised 300 ug of mutant IDH1 20-mer peptide, with topical imiquimod. Germline loops: CDR1 SEHNR, CDR2 FQNEAQ (reference sequence). The CDR3 runs 13 residues. The ends were cut back, 5 bases at V and 5 bases at J, with 12 bases in the middle. Clones were sequenced by immunoSEQ multiplex PCR, and TCRdb holds only the in-frame ones, with some missing. Altogether some 60,000 clones are present, roughly four fifths being singletons, with the ten largest covering 3% to 4%. This sample comprised PBMCs, obtained from a glioma patient whose treatment included an IDH1 peptide vaccine. The gene calls are TRBV7-9 and TRBJ1-2; the D is unclear. The sequence came from a man aged 25 to 45 with glioma. The CDR3 loop is CASSTSGVYGYTF. CDR3 in DNA: TGTGCCAGCAGCACTAGCGGGGTATATGGCTACACCTTC.